This TCR beta chain was obtained from a study of T-cell memory formation after mild COVID-19. After 5'RACE with constant-segment primers, TCR alpha and TCR beta cDNA libraries carrying sample barcodes and UMIs were obtained. TCRdb analysed the 5' RACE reads with MiXCR anew, one entry per CDR3 protein. Here the sample spans over 120,000 distinct CDR3 sequences, under 7% being singletons. Many counts were recorded for this clonotype. The CDR3 is made up of 13 amino acids. V was cut by 1 base and J by 10 bases, with 11 bases left in between. CDR1 and CDR2 (germline): SGHVS, FQNEAQ. This receptor was taken from an adult woman who had mild COVID-19 (a few samples of this study predate the infection). Cell type and time point are not known. The sample taken for sequencing was PBMCs or a T cell subset sorted from them (not recorded which). This chain joins TRBV7-8 and TRBJ2-1; possible D gene TRBD2, 5 bases. CDR3 coding DNA: TGTGCCAGCAGCTTAGGTCCGGGATTGGAGCAGTTCTTC. It specifies CASSLGPGLEQFF.